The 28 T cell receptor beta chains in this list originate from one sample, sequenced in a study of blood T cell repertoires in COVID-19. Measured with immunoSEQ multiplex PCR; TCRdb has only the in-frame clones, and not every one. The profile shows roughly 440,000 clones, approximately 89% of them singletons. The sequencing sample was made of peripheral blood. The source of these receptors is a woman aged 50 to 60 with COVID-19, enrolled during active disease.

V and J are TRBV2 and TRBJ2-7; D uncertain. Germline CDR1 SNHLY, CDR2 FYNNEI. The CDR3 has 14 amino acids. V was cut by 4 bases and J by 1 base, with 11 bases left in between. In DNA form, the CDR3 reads TGTGCCAGCAGTGCCACACATCTTTCCTACGAGCAGTACTTC. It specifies CASSATHLSYEQYF.

In nucleotides, the CDR3 is TGTGCCAGCAGCTCCCCCCAGGGGGCTAACTACGAGCAGTACTTC. Translating gives CASSSPQGANYEQYF. The chain uses TRBV5-4 and TRBJ2-7; 8 bases agree with TRBD1. The CDR3 has 15 residues. The junction had 8 bases not matched to a gene; V was cut back by 3 bases and J by 3 bases. In germline, CDR1 is SGHNT, CDR2 YYREEE (reference sequence).

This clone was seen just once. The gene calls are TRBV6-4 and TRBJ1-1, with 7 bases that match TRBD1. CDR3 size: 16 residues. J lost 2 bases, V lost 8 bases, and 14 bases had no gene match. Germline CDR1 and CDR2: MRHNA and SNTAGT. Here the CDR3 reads CASRPFGTVDNTEAFF. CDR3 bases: TGTGCCAGCCGGCCCTTTGGGACAGTCGATAACACTGAAGCTTTCTTT.

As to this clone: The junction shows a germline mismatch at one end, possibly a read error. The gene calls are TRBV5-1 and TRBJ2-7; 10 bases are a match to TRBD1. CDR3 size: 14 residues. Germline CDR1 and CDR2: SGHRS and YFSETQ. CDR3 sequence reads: CASSSSIEGTGDHF. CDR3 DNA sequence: TGCGCCAGCAGCTCTTCGATAGAGGGGACAGGGGACCACTTC.

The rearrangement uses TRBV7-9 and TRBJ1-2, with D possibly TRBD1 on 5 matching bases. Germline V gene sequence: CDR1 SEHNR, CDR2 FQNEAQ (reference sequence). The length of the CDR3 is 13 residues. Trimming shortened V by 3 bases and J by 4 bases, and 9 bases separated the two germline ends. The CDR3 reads CASSFLTAYGYTF. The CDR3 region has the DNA TGTGCCAGCAGCTTTCTGACAGCCTATGGCTACACCTTC.

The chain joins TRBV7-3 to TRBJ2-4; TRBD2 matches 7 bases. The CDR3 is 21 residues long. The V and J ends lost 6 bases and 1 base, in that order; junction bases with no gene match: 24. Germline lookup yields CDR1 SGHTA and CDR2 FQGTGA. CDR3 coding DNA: TGTGCCAGCAGGAACCCCGATCTCCCAGCGGGGTATTGTCAGGCCAAAAACATTCAGTACTTC. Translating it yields CASRNPDLPAGYCQAKNIQYF.

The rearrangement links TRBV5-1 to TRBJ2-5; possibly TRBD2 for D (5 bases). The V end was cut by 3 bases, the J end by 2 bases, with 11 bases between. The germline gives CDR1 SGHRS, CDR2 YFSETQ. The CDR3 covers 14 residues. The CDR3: CASSYGGRQETQYF. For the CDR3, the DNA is TGCGCCAGCAGCTACGGAGGACGTCAAGAGACCCAGTACTTC.

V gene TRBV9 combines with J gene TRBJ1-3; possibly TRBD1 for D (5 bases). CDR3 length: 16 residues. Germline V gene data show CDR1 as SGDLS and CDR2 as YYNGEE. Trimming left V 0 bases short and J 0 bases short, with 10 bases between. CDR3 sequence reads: CASSVAWGLSGNTIYF. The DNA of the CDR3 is TGTGCCAGCAGCGTAGCTTGGGGACTCTCTGGAAACACCATATATTTT.

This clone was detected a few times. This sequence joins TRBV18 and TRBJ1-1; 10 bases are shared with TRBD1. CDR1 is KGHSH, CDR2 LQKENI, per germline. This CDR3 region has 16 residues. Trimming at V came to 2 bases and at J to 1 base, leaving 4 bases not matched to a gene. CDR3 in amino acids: CASSPGGTGANTEAFF. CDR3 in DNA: TGTGCCAGCTCACCAGGAGGGACAGGGGCGAACACTGAAGCTTTCTTT.

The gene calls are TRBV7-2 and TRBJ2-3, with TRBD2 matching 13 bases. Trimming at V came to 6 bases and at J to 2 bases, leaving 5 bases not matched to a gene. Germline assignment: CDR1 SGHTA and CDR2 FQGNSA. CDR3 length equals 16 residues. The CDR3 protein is CASRRTSGGFTDTQYF. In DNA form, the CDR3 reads TGTGCCAGCAGACGGACTAGCGGGGGTTTCACAGATACGCAGTATTTT.

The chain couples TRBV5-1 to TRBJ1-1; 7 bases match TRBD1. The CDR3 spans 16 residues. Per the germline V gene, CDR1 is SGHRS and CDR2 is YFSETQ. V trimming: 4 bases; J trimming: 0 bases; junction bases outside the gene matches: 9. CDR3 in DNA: TGCGCCAGCAGCCGGGGACAGCCCCAGTTGAACACTGAAGCTTTCTTT. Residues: CASSRGQPQLNTEAFF. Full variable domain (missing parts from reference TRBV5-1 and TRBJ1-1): KAGVTQTPRYLIKTRGQQVTLSCSPISGHRSVSWYQQTPGQGLQFLFEYFSETQRNKGNFPGRFSGRQFSNSRSEMNVSTLELGDSALYLCASSRGQPQLNTEAFFGQGTRLTVV.

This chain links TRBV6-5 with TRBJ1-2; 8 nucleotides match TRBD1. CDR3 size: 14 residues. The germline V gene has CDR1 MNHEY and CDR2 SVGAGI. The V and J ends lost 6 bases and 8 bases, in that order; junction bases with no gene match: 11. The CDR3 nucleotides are TGTGCCAGCAGAGCGGACAGGGCGCGGCGGGGCTACACCTTC. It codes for CASRADRARRGYTF.

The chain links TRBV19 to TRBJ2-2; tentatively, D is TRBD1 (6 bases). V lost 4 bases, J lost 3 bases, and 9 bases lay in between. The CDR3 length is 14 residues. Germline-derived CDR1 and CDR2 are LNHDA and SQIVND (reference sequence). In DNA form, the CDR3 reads TGTGCCAGTAGTAGACAGGTCGACACCGGGGAGCTGTTTTTT. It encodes CASSRQVDTGELFF.

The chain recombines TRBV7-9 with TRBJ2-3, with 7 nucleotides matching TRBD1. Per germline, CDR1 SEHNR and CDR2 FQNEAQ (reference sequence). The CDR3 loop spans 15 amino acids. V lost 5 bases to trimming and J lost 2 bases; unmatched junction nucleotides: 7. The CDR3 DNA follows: TGTGCCAGCAGCCCCCGACAGGGTTACACAGATACGCAGTATTTT. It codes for CASSPRQGYTDTQYF.

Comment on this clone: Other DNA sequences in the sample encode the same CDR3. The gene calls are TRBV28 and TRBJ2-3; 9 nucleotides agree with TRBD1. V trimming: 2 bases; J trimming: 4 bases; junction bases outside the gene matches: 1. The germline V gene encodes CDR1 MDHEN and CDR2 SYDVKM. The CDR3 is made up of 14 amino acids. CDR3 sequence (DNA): TGTGCCAGCAGTTTAACAGGGGGCGCAGATACGCAGTATTTT. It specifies CASSLTGGADTQYF.

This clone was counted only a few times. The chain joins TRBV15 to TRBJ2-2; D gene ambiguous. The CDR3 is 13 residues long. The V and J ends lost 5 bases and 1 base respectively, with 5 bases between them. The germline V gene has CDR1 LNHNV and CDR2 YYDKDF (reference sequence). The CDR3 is CATSEENTGELFF. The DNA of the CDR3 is TGTGCCACCAGCGAGGAGAACACCGGGGAGCTGTTTTTT.

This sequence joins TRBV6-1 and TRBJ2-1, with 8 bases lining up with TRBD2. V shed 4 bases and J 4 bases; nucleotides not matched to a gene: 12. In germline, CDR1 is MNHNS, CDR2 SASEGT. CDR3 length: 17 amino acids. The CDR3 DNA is TGTGCCAGCAGTGCGGGGGGGCCAACCTCTCGGTACAATGAGCAGTTCTTC. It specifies CASSAGGPTSRYNEQFF.

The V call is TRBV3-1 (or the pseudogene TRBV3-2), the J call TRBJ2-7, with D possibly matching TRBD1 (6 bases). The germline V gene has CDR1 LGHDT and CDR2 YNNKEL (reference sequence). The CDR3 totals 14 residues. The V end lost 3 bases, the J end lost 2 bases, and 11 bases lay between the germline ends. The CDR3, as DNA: TGTGCCAGCAGCCAGAGGACAGCCACCTACGAGCAGTACTTC. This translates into CASSQRTATYEQYF.

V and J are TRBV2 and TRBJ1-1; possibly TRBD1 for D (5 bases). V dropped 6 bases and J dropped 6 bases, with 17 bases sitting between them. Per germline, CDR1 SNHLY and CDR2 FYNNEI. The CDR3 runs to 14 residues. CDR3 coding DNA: TGTGCCAGCAGGGACCGGGGGACGAGCTCTGAAGCTTTCTTT. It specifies CASRDRGTSSEAFF. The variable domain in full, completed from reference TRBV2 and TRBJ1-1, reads EPEVTQTPSHQVTQMGQEVILRCVPISNHLYFYWYRQILGQKVEFLVSFYNNEISEKSEIFDDQFSVERPDGSNFTLKIRSTKLEDSAMYFCASRDRGTSSEAFFGQGTRLTVV.

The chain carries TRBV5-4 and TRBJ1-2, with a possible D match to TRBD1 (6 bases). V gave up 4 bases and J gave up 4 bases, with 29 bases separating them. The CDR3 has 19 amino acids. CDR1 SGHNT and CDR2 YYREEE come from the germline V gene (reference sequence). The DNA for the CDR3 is TGTGCCAGCAGCCCGCCGGGAATTGGGGGGGGCAGGTATCTCTATGGCTACACCTTC. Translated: CASSPPGIGGGRYLYGYTF.

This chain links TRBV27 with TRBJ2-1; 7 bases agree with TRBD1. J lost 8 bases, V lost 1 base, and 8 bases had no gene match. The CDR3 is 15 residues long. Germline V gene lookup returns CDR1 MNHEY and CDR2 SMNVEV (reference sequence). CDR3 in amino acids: CASSLYDRERDEQFF. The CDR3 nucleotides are TGTGCCAGCAGTTTATACGACAGGGAGAGAGATGAGCAGTTCTTC.

The CDR3 here is CASSLETAGALGNEQFF. CDR3 DNA: TGTGCCAGCAGTTTGGAGACGGCGGGGGCCCTTGGCAATGAGCAGTTCTTC. The J gene is TRBJ2-1, the V gene TRBV2; D may be TRBD2 (7 bases). CDR1 is SNHLY and CDR2 is FYNNEI in the germline V gene. V shed 5 bases and J shed 6 bases, with 23 bases lying between them. CDR3 size: 17 residues. The variable domain in full, with the rest retrieved from reference TRBV2 and TRBJ2-1, is EPEVTQTPSHQVTQMGQEVILRCVPISNHLYFYWYRQILGQKVEFLVSFYNNEISEKSEIFDDQFSVERPDGSNFTLKIRSTKLEDSAMYFCASSLETAGALGNEQFFGPGTRLTVL.

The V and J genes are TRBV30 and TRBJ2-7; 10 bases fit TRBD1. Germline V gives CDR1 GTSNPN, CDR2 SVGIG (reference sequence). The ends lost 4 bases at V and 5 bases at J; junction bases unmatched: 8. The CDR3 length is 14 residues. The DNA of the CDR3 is TGTGCCTGGACTCACGGGACAGGGGATGACGAGCAGTACTTC. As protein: CAWTHGTGDDEQYF. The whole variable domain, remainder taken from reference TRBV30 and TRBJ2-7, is SQTIHQWPATLVQPVGSPLSLECTVEGTSNPNLYWYRQAAGRGLQLLFYSVGIGQISSEVPQNLSASRPQDRQFILSSKKLLLSDSGFYLCAWTHGTGDDEQYFGPGTRLTVT.

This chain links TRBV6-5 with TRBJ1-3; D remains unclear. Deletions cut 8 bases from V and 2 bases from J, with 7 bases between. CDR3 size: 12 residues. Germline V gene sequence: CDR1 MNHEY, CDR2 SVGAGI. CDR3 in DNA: TGTGCCAGCCCCTCTCCTGGAAACACCATATATTTT. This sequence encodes CASPSPGNTIYF.

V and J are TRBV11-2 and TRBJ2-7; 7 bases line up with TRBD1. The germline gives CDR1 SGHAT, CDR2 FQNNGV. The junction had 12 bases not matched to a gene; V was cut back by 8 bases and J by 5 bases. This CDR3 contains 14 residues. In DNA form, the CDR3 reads TGTGCCAGCGCCCAAGGGGGCGGATCAAACGAGCAGTACTTC. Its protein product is CASAQGGGSNEQYF.

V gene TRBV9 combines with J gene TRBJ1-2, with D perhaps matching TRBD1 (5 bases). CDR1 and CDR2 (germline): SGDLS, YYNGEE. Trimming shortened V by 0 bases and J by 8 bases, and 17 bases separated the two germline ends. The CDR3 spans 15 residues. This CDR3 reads CASSVGGAGGQGYTF. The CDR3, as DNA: TGTGCCAGCAGCGTAGGAGGAGCGGGGGGTCAGGGCTACACCTTC.

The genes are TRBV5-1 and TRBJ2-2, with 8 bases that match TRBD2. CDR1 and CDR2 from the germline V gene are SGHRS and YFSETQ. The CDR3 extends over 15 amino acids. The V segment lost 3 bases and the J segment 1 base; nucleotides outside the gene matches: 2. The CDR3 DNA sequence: TGCGCCAGCAGCTCTAGCGGGCGGAACACCGGGGAGCTGTTTTTT. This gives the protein CASSSSGRNTGELFF.

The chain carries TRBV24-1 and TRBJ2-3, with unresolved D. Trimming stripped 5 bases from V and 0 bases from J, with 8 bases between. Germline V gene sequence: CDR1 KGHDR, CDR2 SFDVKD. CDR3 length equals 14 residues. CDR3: CATSGSRSTDTQYF. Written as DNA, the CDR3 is TGTGCCACCAGTGGAAGTAGAAGCACAGATACGCAGTATTTT.